The 4 T cell receptor beta chains in this list originate from one sample, sequenced in a study of T cells in Graves' hyperthyroidism and ophthalmopathy. The investigators amplified TCR beta CDR3 regions from RNA transcripts. HTBI primers were used for first-round RT-PCR of the TCR CDR3. TCRdb re-called the multiplex PCR reads through MiXCR, storing one row per CDR3 protein. The sample includes about 290,000 distinct CDR3 sequences, over 15% of them seen just once. The sequencing input was blood. These receptors were taken from a woman in her fifties or sixties with Graves' ophthalmopathy.

The chain combines TRBV7-9 with TRBJ2-2, with D possibly TRBD2 on 5 matching bases. CDR3 length equals 15 residues. Germline V gene lookup returns CDR1 SEHNR and CDR2 FQNEAQ (reference sequence). V lost 5 bases to trimming and J lost 3 bases, with 13 bases between them. CDR3 nucleotide sequence: TGTGCCAGCAGCGAACAGAGGGCTGACACCGGGGAGCTGTTTTTT. Translation: CASSEQRADTGELFF.

In this sample, this clonotype turned up many times. This rearrangement joins TRBV7-2 to TRBJ1-2; TRBD1 is a possible D gene (5 bases). The germline V gene encodes CDR1 SGHTA and CDR2 FQGNSA. The CDR3 contains 17 residues. The germline V and J ends were trimmed by 4 bases and 1 base, with 19 bases remaining between them. Here the CDR3 DNA reads TGTGCCAGCAGCTCCCCAGGGACTCCTCGGGGTAACTATGGCTACACCTTC. Amino acids: CASSSPGTPRGNYGYTF.

This chain connects TRBV6-2 or TRBV6-3 to TRBJ1-5; tentatively, D is TRBD1 (5 bases). This CDR3 comprises 17 residues. From germline, CDR1 is MNHEY and CDR2 SVGEGT. V was clipped by 0 bases and J by 0 bases, with 12 bases between them. CDR3 sequence reads: CASSYSEQAYSNQPQHF. CDR3 DNA sequence: TGTGCCAGCAGTTACTCTGAACAGGCGTATAGCAATCAGCCCCAGCATTTT.

At least ten counts were recorded for this clonotype. The V gene is TRBV20-1, the J gene TRBJ1-6; 9 bases are a match to TRBD1. The CDR3 contains 15 residues. Germline lookup yields CDR1 DFQATT and CDR2 SNEGSKA (reference sequence). V gave up 4 bases and J gave up 9 bases; unmatched junction bases: 10. The CDR3 nucleotides are TGCAGTGCTAACCCGGGACAGGGATTTTCTTCACCCCTCCACTTT. Translating gives CSANPGQGFSSPLHF.